The clone carrying this T cell receptor (beta chain) came up a few times. Its specificity is unknown. These data originate in a study of response to subunit inactivated influenza vaccine. General study findings and limits: Researchers suggested that each seasonal influenza vaccination recruits few new T cells.

TCRdb re-derived calls from the RT-PCR reads in MiXCR, one entry per CDR3 protein. Of 650,000 to 850,000 distinct CDR3 sequences in the sample, roughly 13% are singletons; the top ten hold around 6.5%. The CDR3 sequence is 16 residues long. Germline V gene lookup returns CDR1 LGHNA and CDR2 YNFKEQ. The V segment lost 3 bases and the J segment 4 bases; nucleotides outside the gene matches: 6. V and J are TRBV4-2 and TRBJ2-2, with 9 bases aligning to TRBD2. Sequences were derived from PBMCs from blood, sampled around two weeks before vaccination. This receptor was obtained from a man in his forties or fifties who received an inactivated influenza vaccine. The CDR3 DNA is TGTGCCAGCAGCCAGCCGGGACTAGCTCGCACCGGGGAGCTGTTTTTT. Translated, it gives CASSQPGLARTGELFF.